A selection of T cell receptor beta chains follows, all from one sample in a study of OX40 agonist ivuxolimab in advanced cancers. TCRdb keeps only in-frame clones here, not all; method: immunoSEQ multiplex PCR. The sample consists of about 64,000 clones, 82% of them appearing once. The sequencing here drew on CD4+ or CD8+ T cells sorted from blood, taken in a trial of the OX40 agonist ivuxolimab. The origin of the receptors is an adult with an advanced solid tumor such as melanoma, head and neck, liver or kidney cancer. CDR3s leave out the opening cysteine and the closing phenylalanine or tryptophan. Fields, in order: CDR3 protein, V gene, J gene, CDR3 length.

cdr3_aa: ASSLTGGTAGGNTIY
v_call: TRBV5-1
j_call: TRBJ1-3
cdr3_length: 15

cdr3_aa: ASSLLGGNTEAF
v_call: TRBV6-5
j_call: TRBJ1-1
cdr3_length: 12

cdr3_aa: ASSQEYINYGYT
v_call: TRBV14
j_call: TRBJ1-2
cdr3_length: 12

cdr3_aa: ASSVQGGVYEQY
v_call: TRBV7-2
j_call: TRBJ2-7
cdr3_length: 12

cdr3_aa: ASSYGTVLLNTEAF
v_call: TRBV6-5
j_call: TRBJ1-1
cdr3_length: 14

cdr3_aa: ASSPQGEAF
v_call: TRBV7-2
j_call: TRBJ1-1
cdr3_length: 9

cdr3_aa: ASSFLGGGLTGNTIY
v_call: TRBV7-9
j_call: TRBJ1-3
cdr3_length: 15

cdr3_aa: ASTPAAEQY
v_call: TRBV2
j_call: TRBJ2-7
cdr3_length: 9

cdr3_aa: ATKLSSGTSTDTQY
v_call: TRBV13
j_call: TRBJ2-3
cdr3_length: 14

cdr3_aa: ASSLSGVEEQY
v_call: TRBV11-3
j_call: TRBJ2-7
cdr3_length: 11

cdr3_aa: ASSPTSGGRADTQY
v_call: TRBV28
j_call: TRBJ2-3
cdr3_length: 14

cdr3_aa: AGGTRAYEQY
v_call: TRBV2
j_call: TRBJ2-7
cdr3_length: 10

cdr3_aa: ASSPPNQRLAGGGTGELF
v_call: TRBV18
j_call: TRBJ2-2
cdr3_length: 18

cdr3_aa: ASMESANYGYT
v_call: TRBV11-2
j_call: TRBJ1-2
cdr3_length: 11

cdr3_aa: ASSNDMNYGYT
v_call: TRBV10-1
j_call: TRBJ1-2
cdr3_length: 11

cdr3_aa: ASSTWTGGIAEAF
v_call: TRBV6-5
j_call: TRBJ1-1
cdr3_length: 13

cdr3_aa: ASSIGTGVWETQY
v_call: TRBV19
j_call: TRBJ2-5
cdr3_length: 13

cdr3_aa: ASSLSVGELF
v_call: TRBV27
j_call: TRBJ2-2
cdr3_length: 10

cdr3_aa: ASSEVANTGELF
v_call: TRBV6-4
j_call: TRBJ2-2
cdr3_length: 12

cdr3_aa: ASSQSPGGLYEQY
v_call: TRBV7-2
j_call: TRBJ2-7
cdr3_length: 13

cdr3_aa: ASSFRTGPNTEAF
v_call: TRBV11-2
j_call: TRBJ1-1
cdr3_length: 13